A single TCR beta chain is shown here with its context. Its matching antigen is unknown. The entry originates in a study of vaccination and CD4 T cells after COVID-19. Study-wide points: Among those convalescent, a median roughly 89% of reactive clones emerged solely post-vaccination.

The Oncomine TCR Beta short-read assay was applied to DNA of cultured CD4+ T cells. TCRdb itself ran the PCR reads through MiXCR, one entry per CDR3 protein. The sample holds approximately 9,000 distinct CDR3 sequences; 66% are singletons and the top ten take 26%. CDR1 is SEHNR, CDR2 FQNEAQ, per germline (reference sequence). Trimming took 3 bases from V and 5 from J, leaving 9 bases between them. The CDR3 loop spans 13 amino acids. The sample's treatment: approximately 9-day PBMC culture with coronavirus spike peptide pools or control peptides (ViraFEST assay). This chain connects TRBV7-9 to TRBJ2-3; no reliable D call. The sequenced material came from CD4+ T cells from blood, cultured in vitro. The TCR originated in a human donor who had recovered from COVID-19. As DNA, the CDR3 is TGTGCCAGCAGCTTGAACAGCCTAGATACGCAGTATTTT. Its protein is CASSLNSLDTQYF. The full variable domain, with the rest looked up from reference TRBV7-9 and TRBJ2-3, is DTGVSQNPRHKITKRGQNVTFRCDPISEHNRLYWYRQTLGQGPEFLTYFQNEAQLEKSRLLSDRFSAERPKGSFSTLEIQRTEQGDSAMYLCASSLNSLDTQYFGPGTRLTVL.